Listed here is a single TCR beta chain. Its antigen is undetermined. CDR1 is SEHNR, CDR2 FQNEAQ, per germline (reference sequence). The CDR3 length is 15 residues. Trimming took 4 bases from V and 2 from J; bases not matched to a gene: 7. These data are taken from a study of graft-versus-host responses after intestinal transplantation. Study as a whole: The whole recipient group had anti-thymocyte globulin induction followed by tacrolimus and steroids for 2 to 3 years.

Here immunoSEQ multiplex PCR was the method, and the copy in TCRdb shows in-frame clones only, minus some. The data show about 110,000 clones, 85% to 95% seen once. Study conclusions and caveats: Circulating GvH clones peaking coincided with falling HvG clones soon after transplant. The authors found GvH clones in recipient marrow, some appearing first in ileum or blood.

The specimen comprised unstimulated CD8+ T cells sorted from spleen or lymph node cells, sampled before intestinal transplant. This chain joins TRBV7-9 and TRBJ2-7; 8 positions agree with TRBD1. The sequence was collected from a human donor who received an intestinal transplant. CDR3 sequence (DNA): TGTGCCAGCAGCTCCTCCGGGACAGGAACCTACGAGCAGTACTTC. Translated, it gives CASSSSGTGTYEQYF.